Listed below are T cell receptor beta chains from one sample, sequenced in a study of OX40 agonist ivuxolimab in advanced cancers. Assay used: immunoSEQ multiplex PCR; TCRdb lists only in-frame clones, some missing. The sample lists tens of thousands of clones; over 85% were seen once. Sequenced material: CD4+ or CD8+ T cells sorted from blood, taken in a trial of the OX40 agonist ivuxolimab. The receptor set was obtained from an adult with an advanced solid tumor such as melanoma, head and neck, liver or kidney cancer. Each CDR3 is given with its conserved first and last residue. Size values are once, few and many counts, or a class for expanded clones, and some rows have none.

abundance,v_gene,j_gene,CDR3aa
NA,TRBV25-1,TRBJ1-4,CASSESQDFNEKLFF
NA,TRBV9,TRBJ2-7,CASSVAGEASYEQYF
NA,TRBV27,TRBJ2-5,CASSLVIGETQYF
NA,TRBV9,TRBJ2-7,CASSVGGRGLEQYF
NA,TRBV19,TRBJ1-3,CASITGENSGNTIYF
NA,TRBV4-3,TRBJ2-5,CASSQGSRGLQETQYF
NA,TRBV7-8,TRBJ1-2,CASSPTGVGGYTF
NA,TRBV27,TRBJ1-1,CASSLGSLVAEAFF
NA,TRBV4-1,TRBJ1-5,CASSQVNAAYSNQPQHF
NA,TRBV15,TRBJ2-2,CATSSQHRDHNTGELFF
NA,TRBV4-1,TRBJ1-5,CASSQGRTNQPQHF
NA,TRBV28,TRBJ2-1,CASSLLAGYNEQFF
NA,TRBV28,TRBJ2-6,CASSFGTGSGANVLTF
NA,TRBV19,TRBJ2-5,CASSGLGQRQETQYF
once,TRBV28,TRBJ1-1,CASRWNTEAFF
NA,TRBV11-2,TRBJ2-4,CASSFGGGIQYF
NA,TRBV4-1,TRBJ2-7,CASSHGLAGDEQYF
NA,TRBV11-2,TRBJ2-3,CASSLPRTSGDPYTQYF
NA,TRBV27,TRBJ2-2,CASSHKGGPNTGELFF
NA,TRBV15,TRBJ1-4,CATSRDLSNGEKLFF
NA,TRBV2,TRBJ2-7,CASSVSRGHYEQYF
NA,TRBV4-1,TRBJ1-5,CASSQLQGNQPQHF
NA,TRBV29-1,TRBJ2-7,CSVEINGIYEQYF
NA,TRBV5-4,TRBJ1-2,CASSFEQGVYGYTF
NA,TRBV29-1,TRBJ2-7,CSVGGPSYEQYF
once,TRBV6-4,TRBJ1-3,CASTENRLSSGNTIYF
NA,TRBV11-2,TRBJ2-7,CASSLGVRGPYF
once,TRBV28,TRBJ2-5,CASSFWSEGRETQYF
NA,TRBV4-1,TRBJ1-2,CASSHHGQGVFGGYTF
NA,TRBV11-2,TRBJ2-2,CASSLEGLAGERTGELFF
NA,TRBV9,TRBJ2-2,CASSAPTGPTGELFF
NA,TRBV10-3,TRBJ1-1,CAISEYRKSEAFF
NA,TRBV9,TRBJ2-2,CASRPPGQGMIGELFF
NA,TRBV11-3,TRBJ2-1,CASSSRSSGRAIEQFF
NA,TRBV15,TRBJ1-3,CATSRDQMVGNTIYF
once,TRBV6-5,TRBJ2-7,CASSYSSGQVSYEQYF
NA,TRBV2,TRBJ2-7,CASSERGGFEQYF
NA,TRBV14,TRBJ2-7,CASSSWTYPYEQYF
NA,TRBV6-5,TRBJ1-5,CASSYTEGSNQPQHF
NA,TRBV28,TRBJ2-1,CASSLPGGGSYVNEQFF
NA,TRBV28,TRBJ1-2,CASSLGRNVDGYTF
NA,TRBV28,TRBJ2-3,CASSAPRRRDPDSTDTQYF
NA,TRBV13,TRBJ2-7,CASSQDRDENEQYF
NA,TRBV30,TRBJ1-3,CAWRRESSGNTIYF
NA,TRBV27,TRBJ2-1,CASSFYNEQFF
NA,TRBV7-9,TRBJ1-5,CASSPVTAGNQPQHF
NA,TRBV6-1,TRBJ1-2,CASSETTGANYGYTF
few,TRBV6-5,TRBJ1-1,CASSQSPGTEAFF
once,TRBV6-5,TRBJ2-3,CASRWGGADTQYF
NA,TRBV2,TRBJ2-7,CASSSGERSYEQYF
NA,TRBV19,TRBJ2-7,CASSIAPWTDEQYF
NA,TRBV19,TRBJ2-5,CASRQGLRQETQYF
NA,TRBV19,TRBJ1-1,CATGTGGTEAFF
NA,TRBV6-6,TRBJ2-7,CASSYGTGAYEQYF
NA,TRBV28,TRBJ2-3,CASSRGGRVHLNSSTDTQYF
NA,TRBV13,TRBJ1-2,CASSLGRDRLDGYTF
once,TRBV10-3,TRBJ1-3,CAISVGTTAGNTIYF
NA,TRBV13,TRBJ2-2,CASTPGTSGTNTGELFF
NA,TRBV5-1,TRBJ1-5,CASSLRGPSDQPQHF
NA,TRBV10-1,TRBJ2-5,CASTETGTRETQYF